These 5 T cell receptor beta chains share one sample of origin, sequenced in a study of blood T cell repertoires in COVID-19. Sequencing used immunoSEQ multiplex PCR; TCRdb keeps in-frame clones, though not all of them. This table has about 250,000 clones, 70% to 90% appearing once. The sample taken for sequencing was peripheral blood. The origin of the receptors is a man aged 18 to 30 with active or convalescent COVID-19.

This clone was observed a single time. The chain has TRBV7-9 and TRBJ2-7, with D possibly being TRBD1 (5 bases). The CDR3 is 15 residues long. CDR1 is SEHNR, CDR2 FQNEAQ, per germline (reference sequence). V shed 0 bases and J shed 3 bases, with 12 bases lying between them. CDR3 amino acids: CASSLAVGQNYEQYF. DNA of the CDR3: TGTGCCAGCAGCTTAGCGGTGGGGCAGAACTACGAGCAGTACTTC.

The V gene is TRBV2, the J gene TRBJ1-2; 11 bases map to TRBD1. CDR3 length: 14 amino acids. Per the germline V gene, CDR1 is SNHLY and CDR2 is FYNNEI. V shed 4 bases, J shed 3 bases, and the junction held 1 base outside the gene matches. CDR3 in amino acids: CASSGGQGDYGYTF. The CDR3 nucleotides are TGTGCCAGCAGTGGGGGACAGGGGGACTATGGCTACACCTTC.

The V gene is TRBV7-3, the J gene TRBJ2-7; 14 bases fit TRBD2. CDR3 length: 19 amino acids. The ends lost 4 bases at V and 2 bases at J; junction bases unmatched: 13. In germline, CDR1 is SGHTA, CDR2 FQGTGA. CDR3 in amino acids: CASSSHGGTSGSSAYEQYF. DNA for the CDR3: TGTGCCAGCAGCTCCCACGGAGGGACTAGCGGGAGCAGCGCCTACGAGCAGTACTTC.

The chain joins TRBV4-3 to TRBJ2-1; 7 bases line up with TRBD2. CDR3 length equals 14 residues. Germline V lookup: CDR1 LGHNA, CDR2 YSLEER. The V segment lost 4 bases and the J segment 4 bases; nucleotides outside the gene matches: 4. The chain's CDR3 is CASSPGLTYNEQFF. CDR3 DNA sequence: TGCGCCAGCAGCCCGGGACTAACTTACAATGAGCAGTTCTTC.

The chain is built from TRBV6-1 and TRBJ1-2; D is undetermined. V lost 0 bases and J lost 0, with 14 bases in between. The germline gives CDR1 MNHNS, CDR2 SASEGT. CDR3 length: 17 residues. The CDR3: CASSEAPHSPTNYGYTF. CDR3 bases: TGTGCCAGCAGTGAAGCACCCCATTCGCCTACTAACTATGGCTACACCTTC.